What follows are 20 T cell receptor beta chains derived from one specimen sequenced in a study of blood T cell repertoires in COVID-19. Generated by immunoSEQ multiplex PCR, the TCRdb table keeps only in-frame clones and is missing some. Of 190,000 or so clones in the sample, 85% were seen once. The sample comprised PBMCs or T cells enriched from blood (not recorded which). The receptors originated from a man aged 35 to 55 who had recovered from COVID-19.

The chain employs TRBV19 and TRBJ1-5; D may be TRBD1 (6 bases). The V gene lost 5 bases and the J gene lost 4 bases, with 15 bases spanning the gap. CDR3 length equals 15 residues. CDR1 is LNHDA and CDR2 is SQIVND in the germline V gene (reference sequence). The CDR3 bases are TGTGCCAGTAGTGAAAGTCAGGGGCGGAATCAGCCCCAGCATTTT. It yields the protein CASSESQGRNQPQHF.

This clone appeared many times. The chain carries TRBV6-5 and TRBJ2-2, with a weak D call TRBD2 (5 bases). The CDR3 extends over 15 amino acids. Trimming stripped 8 bases from V and 5 bases from J, with 18 bases between. Germline V gene sequence: CDR1 MNHEY, CDR2 SVGAGI. CDR3 residues: CASGSDPGKTGELFF. Written as DNA, the CDR3 is TGTGCCAGCGGATCTGATCCGGGGAAAACCGGGGAGCTGTTTTTT.

V gene TRBV6-5 combines with J gene TRBJ2-1; maybe TRBD1 (5 bases). The germline gives CDR1 MNHEY, CDR2 SVGAGI. V gave up 6 bases and J gave up 9 bases, with 9 bases separating them. The CDR3 is made up of 11 amino acids. CDR3 in amino acids: CASSRVGEQFF. The CDR3 DNA reads TGTGCCAGCAGCAGGGTGGGTGAGCAGTTCTTC.

The J gene is TRBJ2-5, the V gene TRBV3-1 (or the pseudogene TRBV3-2); 8 bases map to TRBD1. In germline, CDR1 is LGHDT, CDR2 YNNKEL (reference sequence). The CDR3 runs 14 residues. Trimming cost V 2 bases and J 1 base; bases outside gene matches: 0. CDR3 loop: CASSQTGGQETQYF. The CDR3 DNA reads TGTGCCAGCAGCCAAACAGGGGGCCAAGAGACCCAGTACTTC.

The chain joins TRBV30 to TRBJ1-1; 8 nucleotides align to TRBD1. CDR1 is GTSNPN, CDR2 SVGIG, per germline (reference sequence). With 1 base clipped from V and 4 bases from J, the junction kept 2 bases outside the gene matches. The CDR3 totals 13 residues. The CDR3, as DNA: TGTGCCTGGAGTGGGACAGGGACCACTGAAGCTTTCTTT. Its protein product is CAWSGTGTTEAFF.

The chain uses TRBV3-1 (or the pseudogene TRBV3-2) and TRBJ2-2, with D possibly matching TRBD1 (6 bases). The CDR3 contains 17 residues. V lost 0 bases, J lost 0 bases, and 11 bases lay in between. Germline V CDR1 and CDR2: LGHDT, YNNKEL (reference sequence). As DNA, the CDR3 is TGTGCCAGCAGCCAAGATTTGGGGACAACGAACACCGGGGAGCTGTTTTTT. Encoded protein: CASSQDLGTTNTGELFF.

This chain connects TRBV10-2 to TRBJ2-5; 11 bases line up with TRBD2. Germline loops: CDR1 WSHSY, CDR2 SAAADI. The CDR3 loop spans 17 amino acids. J lost 5 bases, V lost 6 bases, and 14 bases had no gene match. CDR3 protein: CASSGGRLAGGTETQYF. The CDR3 DNA reads as TGCGCCAGCAGCGGAGGTCGGCTAGCGGGAGGTACGGAGACCCAGTACTTC.

The chain uses TRBV18 and TRBJ2-7; D unresolved. The CDR3 loop spans 15 amino acids. Germline V lookup: CDR1 KGHSH, CDR2 LQKENI. V was pared by 1 base and J by 0 bases, with 10 bases between. The CDR3 DNA reads as TGTGCCAGCTCACCACAAGCGTATGGCTCCTACGAGCAGTACTTC. This encodes CASSPQAYGSYEQYF.

V is TRBV4-1 and J is TRBJ2-5; D not certain. This CDR3 has 14 residues. CDR1 and CDR2 from the germline V gene are MGHRA and YSYEKL. The germline V and J ends were trimmed by 1 base and 5 bases, with 11 bases remaining between them. For the CDR3, the DNA is TGCGCCAGCAGCCAAGGGCAGGTCCAGGAGACCCAGTACTTC. Encoded protein: CASSQGQVQETQYF.

The CDR3 region is CASSFGQGARYGYTF. CDR3 nucleotide sequence: TGTGCCAGCAGTTTTGGGCAGGGGGCGAGATATGGCTACACCTTC. The rearrangement joins TRBV27 to TRBJ1-2, with 8 bases aligning to TRBD1. CDR3 length: 15 amino acids. Trimming took 3 bases from V and 5 from J; bases not matched to a gene: 8. CDR1 is MNHEY, CDR2 SMNVEV, per germline (reference sequence).

The chain links TRBV4-1 to TRBJ2-7; TRBD2 agrees at 12 bases. CDR1 is MGHRA, CDR2 YSYEKL, per germline. The CDR3 contains 17 residues. Unmatched junction bases numbered 8, after V lost 2 bases and J lost 3 bases. The CDR3 DNA is TGCGCCAGCAGCCAAATCTCCGGGACTAGCGGGTACTACGAGCAGTACTTC. Its translation is CASSQISGTSGYYEQYF.

This chain links TRBV5-1 with TRBJ1-3; no firm D call. V lost 0 bases, J lost 3 bases, and 7 bases lay in between. Germline CDR1 SGHRS, CDR2 YFSETQ. The CDR3 covers 14 residues. CDR3 protein: CASSLVGSGNTIYF. The DNA for the CDR3 is TGCGCCAGCAGCTTGGTGGGCAGTGGAAACACCATATATTTT.

The gene calls are TRBV5-6 and TRBJ1-1; TRBD1 is a possible D gene (5 bases). Germline-derived CDR1 and CDR2 are SGHDT and YYEEEE. The CDR3 runs to 13 residues. V lost 3 bases and J lost 7, with 13 bases in between. In nucleotides, the CDR3 is TGTGCCAGCAGCTGGGGACTCACGGGTGAAGCTTTCTTT. Protein: CASSWGLTGEAFF.

The table lists this clone with a count of one. V is TRBV28 and J is TRBJ1-2; D uncertain. V lost 5 bases, J lost 4 bases, and 11 bases lay in between. The germline gives CDR1 MDHEN, CDR2 SYDVKM. This CDR3 region has 13 residues. DNA for the CDR3: TGTGCCAGCAGTCTACCCGCAAGCTATGGCTACACCTTC. Its protein is CASSLPASYGYTF.

The rearrangement uses TRBV4-1 and TRBJ2-7, with 11 bases that match TRBD2. This CDR3 is built from 17 residues. J gave up 0 bases and V 0 bases, and 4 bases lay outside the gene matches. Germline-derived CDR1 and CDR2 are MGHRA and YSYEKL. In DNA form, the CDR3 reads TGCGCCAGCAGCCAAGAATTCGGGACTAGCGGCTCCTACGAGCAGTACTTC. Translated, it gives CASSQEFGTSGSYEQYF.

The chain joins TRBV12-5 to TRBJ2-1; the match to TRBD2 covers 12 bases. Germline CDR1 LGHNT, CDR2 FRNRAP. J was trimmed by 2 bases and V by 6 bases; bases with no gene match: 5. The CDR3 is made up of 16 amino acids. Here the CDR3 DNA reads TGTGCTAGTGGCCGCCCTAGCGGGAGGGCCTACAATGAGCAGTTCTTC. This codes for CASGRPSGRAYNEQFF.

CDR3 DNA sequence: TGTGCCAGCAGCTTACGCTACGAGCAGTACTTC. It translates to CASSLRYEQYF. The chain joins TRBV7-6 to TRBJ2-7; D remains unclear. The germline CDR1 and CDR2 sequences are SGHVS and FNYEAQ. The CDR3 spans 11 residues. Trimming stripped 2 bases from V and 3 bases from J, with 2 bases between.

The chain couples TRBV11-2 to TRBJ2-7; possibly TRBD1 for D (6 bases). V was shortened by 1 base and J by 5 bases, with 9 bases between the two germline ends. Germline V gene sequence: CDR1 SGHAT, CDR2 FQNNGV. There are 13 residues in the CDR3. CDR3 residues: CASSLGGRDEQYF. Here the CDR3 DNA reads TGTGCCAGCAGCTTAGGGGGGCGCGACGAGCAGTACTTC.

This rearrangement joins TRBV30 to TRBJ1-2, with TRBD1 matching 8 bases. From germline, CDR1 is GTSNPN and CDR2 SVGIG (reference sequence). This CDR3 has 14 residues. V was clipped by 0 bases and J by 0 bases; unmatched bases: 0. The CDR3 DNA reads TGTGCCTGGAGTGTACAGGGGGCTAACTATGGCTACACCTTC. It encodes CAWSVQGANYGYTF.

The chain's CDR3 is CASDPPPEGLPNSYEQYF. CDR3 sequence (DNA): TGTGCCAGCGACCCTCCCCCGGAGGGCCTTCCCAATTCCTACGAGCAGTACTTC. The chain joins TRBV28 to TRBJ2-7; D might be TRBD2 (6 bases). The germline CDR1 and CDR2 sequences are MDHEN and SYDVKM. The CDR3 extends over 18 amino acids. V was pared by 8 bases and J by 1 base, with 27 bases between.